A selection of T cell receptor beta chains follows, all from one sample in a study of OX40 agonist ivuxolimab in advanced cancers. Data came from immunoSEQ multiplex PCR; TCRdb stores just in-frame clones and leaves some out. The sample carries around 72,000 clones, 88% recorded once. The source was CD4+ or CD8+ T cells sorted from blood, collected in a trial of the OX40 agonist ivuxolimab. The source is an adult with an advanced solid tumor such as melanoma, head and neck, liver or kidney cancer. Each CDR3 is given with its conserved first and last residue. Each record gives: D gene, J gene, clone size, V gene, CDR3 DNA, CDR3 protein. The D gene is left open where the match is weak. Clone size is not always given. Where it is, it says once, few, many or a class for expanded clones.

NA TRBJ1-4 NA TRBV7-9 TGTGCCAGCAGCTTTACAGGGGAAAAACTGTTTTTT CASSFTGEKLFF
NA TRBJ1-6 NA TRBV30 TGTGCCTGGAGTGCCCAGGGGAGCTCCTATAATTCACCCCTCCACTTT CAWSAQGSSYNSPLHF
TRBD1 TRBJ1-1 NA TRBV7-9 TGTGCCAGCAGCTTTTCCCTTTCTACGACAGGGTATATTGAAGCTTTCTTT CASSFSLSTTGYIEAFF
TRBD2 TRBJ2-5 NA TRBV7-6 TGTGCCAGCAGCCCTCAGACTAGCGGGAGTAAAGAGACCCAGTACTTC CASSPQTSGSKETQYF
TRBD1 TRBJ2-7 NA TRBV2 TGTGCCAGCAATACAGGACAGGGGGCTAAGAACGAGCAGTACTTC CASNTGQGAKNEQYF
NA TRBJ1-1 few TRBV19 TGTGCCAGTAAATTTGTCTCGGAGAACACTGAAGCTTTCTTT CASKFVSENTEAFF
NA TRBJ1-1 NA TRBV20-1 TGCAGTGCTAGATCCCCTTCTGAAGCTTTCTTT CSARSPSEAFF
NA TRBJ2-5 NA TRBV6-5 TGTGCCAGCAGTTATCGGGGACAAGAGACCCAGTACTTC CASSYRGQETQYF
TRBD2 TRBJ2-3 NA TRBV18 TGTGCCAGCTCACCAGGTTCGGGGGGAAGCACAGATACGCAGTATTTT CASSPGSGGSTDTQYF
NA TRBJ2-5 NA TRBV11-3 TGTGCCAGCAGCTCCCCGGGGCGGCCAGAGACCCAGTACTTC CASSSPGRPETQYF
NA TRBJ1-2 NA TRBV7-9 TGTGCCAGCAGCTTAGGGACCGCCTATGGCTACACCTTC CASSLGTAYGYTF
TRBD1 TRBJ1-2 NA TRBV5-4 TGTGCCAGCAGCAACGGGACAGGGGGGGCCTATGGCTACACCTTC CASSNGTGGAYGYTF
NA TRBJ1-5 NA TRBV29-1 TGCAGCGTTGAAGGTAGTACGGGGCAGCCCCAGCATTTT CSVEGSTGQPQHF
TRBD1 TRBJ1-1 NA TRBV10-3 TGTGCCATCAAATTGGTGGAATCCGGGACAGGGGTGGGCACTGAAGCTTTCTTT CAIKLVESGTGVGTEAFF
NA TRBJ2-3 NA TRBV2 TGTGCCAGCAGTGACTCGGGCACAGATACGCAGTATTTT CASSDSGTDTQYF
NA TRBJ1-3 NA TRBV5-4 TGTGCCAGCAGCTTGGCCGGAGCAGGGGGAAACACCATATATTTT CASSLAGAGGNTIYF
NA TRBJ2-1 NA TRBV7-9 TGTGCCAGCAGCTTAAGGACTGCCTCCTGGAATGAGCAGTTCTTC CASSLRTASWNEQFF
NA TRBJ1-6 NA TRBV5-1 TGCGCCAGCGGAGAAGGAGGGGGGGCGAATTCACCCCTCCACTTT CASGEGGGANSPLHF
TRBD1 TRBJ2-3 NA TRBV7-7 TGTGCTAGCAGCCCGGACAGGGAAGATACGCAGTATTTT CASSPDREDTQYF
NA TRBJ1-1 NA TRBV11-2 TGTGCCAGCAGCCTATTTACGGGACATACTAATTTT CASSLFTGHTNF
TRBD2 TRBJ2-3 NA TRBV6-4 TGTGCCAGCAGTGCAGGACCGGGACTAGCCGATTTTCGCACAGATACGCAGTATTTT CASSAGPGLADFRTDTQYF
NA TRBJ2-3 NA TRBV27 TGTGCCAGCAGTCCCCATAGCACAGATACGCAGTATTTT CASSPHSTDTQYF
TRBD1 TRBJ2-3 NA TRBV11-2 TGTGCCAGCAGCTTGCTGGGACAGGGTACAGATACGCAGTATTTT CASSLLGQGTDTQYF
NA TRBJ2-7 many TRBV21-1 TGTGCCAGCACCGGAACATTAGCGGGGGGGCCCCACGAGCAGTACTTC CASTGTLAGGPHEQYF
NA TRBJ1-6 NA TRBV19 TGTGCCAGTAGTATAGTAGGGGTTCGGAATTCACCCCTCCACTTT CASSIVGVRNSPLHF
NA TRBJ2-5 NA TRBV10-1 TGCGCCAGCAGTGAGTCGTTGTGGAGCCCCGGTGGGTCAGAGACCCAGTACTTC CASSESLWSPGGSETQYF
NA TRBJ1-3 once TRBV4-2 TGTGCCAGCAGCCACGCAGAGCCCAGCTCTGGAAACACCATATATTTT CASSHAEPSSGNTIYF
TRBD2 TRBJ2-2 NA TRBV6-6 TGTGCCAGCAGTCTTCTAGCGGGAGACACCGGGGAGCTGTTTTTT CASSLLAGDTGELFF
TRBD2 TRBJ2-3 NA TRBV7-9 TGTGCCAGCAGTGGGACTAGCGGGAGTACAGATACGCAGTATTTT CASSGTSGSTDTQYF
TRBD2 TRBJ2-1 NA TRBV27 TGTGCCAGCAGTTTGTTTTCCCCGGGACTAGCGGGGGGGAGCGCTTACAATGAGCAGTTCTTC CASSLFSPGLAGGSAYNEQFF
NA TRBJ1-2 NA TRBV19 TGTGCCAGTAGCCTCCAGGGCTCCTATGGCTACACCTTC CASSLQGSYGYTF
TRBD1 TRBJ2-6 NA TRBV28 TGTGCCAGCAGCACCGGGACAGGGCTTTCTGGGGCCAACGTCCTGACTTTC CASSTGTGLSGANVLTF
NA TRBJ2-1 once TRBV18 TGTGCCAGCTCTCCAGGGGACTCCCGCTCCTACAATGAGCAGTTCTTC CASSPGDSRSYNEQFF
NA TRBJ2-7 NA TRBV5-1 TGCGCCAGCAGCTTGGGATATACCTACGAGCAGTACTTC CASSLGYTYEQYF
NA TRBJ2-1 NA TRBV11-2 TGTGCCAGCAGCTCCTTGGGGGGACGCAAGAATGAGCAGTTCTTC CASSSLGGRKNEQFF
NA TRBJ1-1 few TRBV5-1 TGCGCCAGCACGTTGGGGGGTAACACTGAAGCTTTCTTT CASTLGGNTEAFF
TRBD2 TRBJ2-1 NA TRBV5-4 TGTGCCAGCAGCTTGACTAGCGGGAGCTCCTACAATGAGCAGTTCTTC CASSLTSGSSYNEQFF
TRBD1 TRBJ1-6 NA TRBV5-5 TGTGCCAGCCGACAGGGGGCTGACAATTCACCCCTCCACTTT CASRQGADNSPLHF
NA TRBJ2-1 NA TRBV28 TGTGCCAGCACCACGGGACTTCCAGTCAATGAGCAGTTCTTC CASTTGLPVNEQFF
TRBD2 TRBJ2-1 NA TRBV14 TGTGCCAGCAGCCAAGGGGGAGGGTACAATGAGCAGTTCTTC CASSQGGGYNEQFF
NA TRBJ1-3 NA TRBV5-6 TGTGCCAGCAGCTCCCATCCCGGGACTGATAGCTCTGGAAACACCATATATTTT CASSSHPGTDSSGNTIYF
TRBD1 TRBJ1-5 NA TRBV2 TGTGCCAGCAGTGTAGGACAGGGCTATCAGCCCCAGCATTTT CASSVGQGYQPQHF
NA TRBJ2-2 NA TRBV19 TGTGCCAGTAGTTTTGGGAAGAACACCGGGGAGCTGTTTTTT CASSFGKNTGELFF
NA TRBJ2-7 NA TRBV29-1 TGCAGCGGGGGGGGGCCCTACGAGCAGTACTTC CSGGGPYEQYF
TRBD1 TRBJ2-1 NA TRBV11-2 TGTGCCAGCAGCCCACGACAGGGATACAATGAGCAGTTCTTC CASSPRQGYNEQFF
NA TRBJ2-3 NA TRBV29-1 TGCAGCGTTGTCTCCGGGGGCCCAGATACGCAGTATTTT CSVVSGGPDTQYF
NA TRBJ2-5 NA TRBV4-1 TGCGCCAGCAGCCAAGAAGGAGGGGGCGGGGGTAGAGAGACCCAGTACTTC CASSQEGGGGGRETQYF
TRBD1 TRBJ2-2 NA TRBV7-2 TGTGCCAGGGTCCGGGACAGGGACACCGGGGAGCTGTTTTTT CARVRDRDTGELFF
NA TRBJ1-2 once TRBV20-1 TGCAGTGCTCCCCGGGACTATGGCTACACCTTC CSAPRDYGYTF
NA TRBJ2-2 NA TRBV7-2 TGTGCCAGCAGCCCACGGCGAGCTGGGTCCGGGGAGCTGTTTTTT CASSPRRAGSGELFF
NA TRBJ2-5 NA TRBV18 TGTGCCAGCTCACCACCGAGGGGCGAGGGGATAGAGACCCAGTACTTC CASSPPRGEGIETQYF
NA TRBJ1-5 NA TRBV28 TGTGCCAGCAGTTTAGGGGGGACGAAGGAGCCCCAGCATTTT CASSLGGTKEPQHF
NA TRBJ1-2 NA TRBV7-3 TGTGCCAGCAGCTTAAACACCCCGACGGGACCGCCAAGGTATGGCTACACCTTC CASSLNTPTGPPRYGYTF